Here is one T cell receptor (beta chain) with its context. The antigen is unknown. The time point is: week 23, last vaccination. The vaccine gave 300 ug of a 20-mer mutant IDH1 peptide subcutaneously per dose. TCRdb keeps only in-frame clones here, not all; method: immunoSEQ multiplex PCR. The table records roughly 38,000 clones, 60% to 85% of them present only once. This sample was taken from a study of a mutant IDH1 vaccine in newly diagnosed glioma. Across the study: Vaccination of patients was performed eight times, in weeks 1, 3, 5, 7, 11, 15, 19 and 23. Patients arrived already treated with radiotherapy, temozolomide, or both, most having had both. Vaccination followed radiotherapy alone by 4-6 weeks, or accompanied temozolomide cycles.

The source is a woman between 40 and 50 years old with glioma. Some clones in this sample may be carry-over from other donors' samples. The source was PBMCs, collected from a glioma patient whose treatment included an IDH1 peptide vaccine.

The CDR3 reads CASRDRVGNTIYF. The CDR3 bases are TGTGCCAGCAGGGACAGGGTCGGAAACACCATATATTTT. The V gene is TRBV6-1, the J gene TRBJ1-3; 8 bases fit TRBD1. Trimming removed 6 bases from V and 4 bases from J; junction bases left unmatched: 2. This CDR3 spans 13 amino acids. In germline, CDR1 is MNHNS, CDR2 SASEGT.